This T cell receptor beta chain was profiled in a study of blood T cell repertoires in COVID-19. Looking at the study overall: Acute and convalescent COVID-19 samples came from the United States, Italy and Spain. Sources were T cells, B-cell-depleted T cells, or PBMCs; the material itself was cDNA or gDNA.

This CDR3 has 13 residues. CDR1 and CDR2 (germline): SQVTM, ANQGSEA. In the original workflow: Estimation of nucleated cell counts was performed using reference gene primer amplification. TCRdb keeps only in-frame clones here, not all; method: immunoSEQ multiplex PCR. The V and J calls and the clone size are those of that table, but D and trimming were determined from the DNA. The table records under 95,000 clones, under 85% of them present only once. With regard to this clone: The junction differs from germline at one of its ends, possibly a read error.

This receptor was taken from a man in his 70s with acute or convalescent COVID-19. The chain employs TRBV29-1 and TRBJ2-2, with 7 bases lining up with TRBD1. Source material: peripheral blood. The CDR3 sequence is CSVVDRNAGELFF. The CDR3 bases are TGCAGCGTTGTGGACAGGAACGCCGGGGAGCTGTTTTTT.